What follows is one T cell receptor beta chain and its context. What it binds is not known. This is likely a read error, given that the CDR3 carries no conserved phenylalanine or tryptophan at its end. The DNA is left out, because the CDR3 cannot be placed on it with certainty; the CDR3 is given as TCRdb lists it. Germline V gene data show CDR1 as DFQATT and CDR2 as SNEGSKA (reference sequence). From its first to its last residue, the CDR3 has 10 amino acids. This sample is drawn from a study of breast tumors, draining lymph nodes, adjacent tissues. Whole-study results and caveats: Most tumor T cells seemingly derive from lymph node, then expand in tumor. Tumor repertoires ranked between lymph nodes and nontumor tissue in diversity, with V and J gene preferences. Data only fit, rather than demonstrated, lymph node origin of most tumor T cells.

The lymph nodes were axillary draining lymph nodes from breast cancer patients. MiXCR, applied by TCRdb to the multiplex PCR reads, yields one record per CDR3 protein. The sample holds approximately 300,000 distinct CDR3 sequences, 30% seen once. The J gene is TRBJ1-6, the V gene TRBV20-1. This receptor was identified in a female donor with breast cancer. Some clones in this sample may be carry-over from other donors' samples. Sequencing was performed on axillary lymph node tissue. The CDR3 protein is CRALGGPQTS.